The entry below gives a single TCR beta chain sequence along with its context. This specimen comes from a study of blood T cell repertoires in COVID-19. The wider study: The origin of the acute and convalescent COVID-19 samples was the United States, Italy and Spain. PBMCs, B-cell-depleted T cells, or T cells were the source of the cDNA or gDNA that made up the material.

The CDR3 sequence is 14 residues long. With 1 base removed from V and 2 bases from J, the gap between germline ends came to 7 bases. Per germline, CDR1 SGHVS and CDR2 FQNEAQ. Authors' data handling: Amplification of reference gene primers provided the estimated nucleated cell counts. Measured with immunoSEQ multiplex PCR; TCRdb has only the in-frame clones, and not every one. V, J and clone size reflect that table, while D and trimming were determined from the DNA. The sample shows approximately 100,000 clones, roughly 87% of them seen only once. The chain has TRBV7-8 and TRBJ2-3; D remains unclear. Source material: peripheral blood. The receptor's source is a human donor in a cohort sampled during active COVID-19. In DNA form, the CDR3 reads TGTGCCAGCAGCTTAGTGGCCTTCACAGATACGCAGTATTTT. It is translated as CASSLVAFTDTQYF.